The T cell receptor beta chain under discussion was sequenced for a study of T cells after somatic rescue of genetic block. The assay was immunoSEQ multiplex PCR, and TCRdb's table has in-frame clones only and misses some. This sample has about 68,000 clones, with roughly 90% found just once. The CDR3 contains 14 residues. Trimming cost V 4 bases and J 5 bases, with 12 bases left between them. Per germline, CDR1 SGDLS and CDR2 YYNGEE. This chain links TRBV9 with TRBJ1-4, with a weak D call TRBD1 (6 bases). Sequencing was done on a sample of peripheral blood mononuclear cells (PBMCs). This sequence was found in a man in his forties. CDR3 DNA sequence: TGTGCCAGCAGCAGGGGGGTAGGGAATGAAAAACTGTTTTTT. It specifies CASSRGVGNEKLFF.